A selection of T cell receptor beta chains follows, all from one sample in a study of OX40 agonist ivuxolimab in advanced cancers. Data came from immunoSEQ multiplex PCR; TCRdb stores just in-frame clones and leaves some out. The table has approximately 13,000 clones, around 76% seen once. The input for sequencing was CD4+ or CD8+ T cells sorted from blood, taken in a trial of the OX40 agonist ivuxolimab. Every receptor here comes from an adult with an advanced solid tumor such as melanoma, head and neck, liver or kidney cancer. Both conserved end residues are part of each CDR3. Fields, in order: clone size, D gene, J gene, V gene, CDR3 protein, CDR3 DNA. A D gene is named only where the DNA matches it firmly. Expanded clones get a size class; other rows say once, few or many, or leave the size out.

. | . | TRBJ2-5 | TRBV11-2 | CASSHGGQSPKTTQYF | TGTGCCAGCAGCCATGGTGGACAGAGCCCCAAAACGACCCAGTACTTC
medium-sized | . | TRBJ2-5 | TRBV7-9 | CATMWTFTLGETQYF | TGTGCCACCATGTGGACTTTCACATTGGGAGAGACCCAGTACTTC
. | . | TRBJ2-7 | TRBV7-2 | CASSFGVDSYEQYF | TGTGCCAGCAGCTTTGGGGTAGACAGCTACGAGCAGTACTTC
. | . | TRBJ2-6 | TRBV19 | CASSIGSSGANVLTF | TGTGCCAGTAGTATAGGCAGCTCTGGGGCCAACGTCCTGACTTTC
. | . | TRBJ2-1 | TRBV5-1 | CASSFSGDSQGEQFF | TGCGCCAGCAGCTTTAGCGGAGACAGCCAGGGTGAGCAGTTCTTC
. | TRBD1 | TRBJ1-6 | TRBV2 | CASSGPTGTANSPLHF | TGTGCCAGCAGTGGTCCCACCGGGACAGCGAATTCACCCCTCCACTTT
medium-sized | TRBD2 | TRBJ2-5 | TRBV11-3 | CASRLGVTSGRKETQYF | TGTGCCAGCAGGCTGGGGGTCACTAGCGGGAGGAAAGAGACCCAGTACTTC
once | . | TRBJ2-7 | TRBV30 | CAWSGTLEQYF | TGTGCCTGGAGTGGAACCTTGGAGCAGTACTTC
once | . | TRBJ1-4 | TRBV9 | CASSAQPTNEKLFF | TGTGCCAGCAGCGCACAGCCAACTAATGAAAAACTGTTTTTT
. | . | TRBJ2-3 | TRBV10-2 | CASDGAPGVLDTQYF | TGCGCCAGCGATGGAGCCCCAGGGGTGTTGGATACGCAGTATTTT
. | . | TRBJ1-1 | TRBV13 | CASSPRPEGHTEAFF | TGTGCCAGCAGCCCCCGGCCCGAGGGGCACACTGAAGCTTTCTTT
. | TRBD2 | TRBJ2-2 | TRBV4-1 | CASSQKGGPGELFF | TGCGCCAGCAGCCAAAAGGGAGGGCCCGGGGAGCTGTTTTTT
. | . | TRBJ2-3 | TRBV7-9 | CASSFPDRKGTDTQYF | TGTGCCAGCAGCTTCCCGGACCGCAAAGGAACAGATACGCAGTATTTT
. | TRBD2 | TRBJ2-2 | TRBV13 | CASSPTAGLGNTGELFF | TGTGCCAGCAGCCCAACAGCGGGATTAGGGAACACCGGGGAGCTGTTTTTT
medium-sized | . | TRBJ2-7 | TRBV30 | CAWGGEEQETYEQYF | TGTGCCTGGGGAGGGGAGGAACAGGAAACCTACGAGCAGTACTTC
. | . | TRBJ2-3 | TRBV14 | CASSQGSGSTDTQYF | TGTGCCAGCAGCCAAGGGAGCGGAAGCACAGATACGCAGTATTTT
. | . | TRBJ2-7 | TRBV7-9 | CASSQYTMGEQYF | TGTGCCAGCAGCCAATATACTATGGGGGAGCAGTACTTC
. | . | TRBJ2-7 | TRBV11-3 | CASSFSLEQYF | TGTGCCAGCAGCTTTAGCCTGGAGCAGTACTTC
. | . | TRBJ2-7 | TRBV9 | CASSPDLTYEQYF | TGTGCCAGCAGCCCCGACTTAACCTACGAGCAGTACTTC
. | . | TRBJ2-1 | TRBV11-2 | CASSLGRVSSSSYNEQFF | TGTGCCAGCAGCTTGGGAAGGGTCTCGAGTAGCTCCTACAATGAGCAGTTCTTC
few | . | TRBJ1-1 | TRBV6-6 | CASSYSSDLNTEAFF | TGTGCCAGCAGTTACTCTTCGGATTTGAACACTGAAGCTTTCTTT